The 32 T cell receptor beta chains reported below all come from one sample, sequenced in a study of CD8 T cells in Susac syndrome. When the RNA was reverse transcribed, random hexamers were used with an input of roughly 0.45 to 1 ug. Using its own MiXCR run on the immunoSEQ multiplex PCR reads, TCRdb lists one record per CDR3 protein. Of about 200,000 distinct CDR3 sequences listed, under 97% are singletons. Sequencing input: CD4+ T cells from PBMCs. The origin of the receptors is a human donor with multiple sclerosis.

The CDR3 loop is CSLTSGGADEQFF. CDR3 DNA sequence: TGCAGTCTAACTAGCGGGGGGGCAGATGAGCAGTTCTTC. This chain joins TRBV20-1 and TRBJ2-1; 13 nucleotides line up with TRBD2. The V gene end was trimmed by 8 bases and the J gene end by 8 bases; junction bases not matched to a gene: 6. Germline lookup yields CDR1 DFQATT and CDR2 SNEGSKA (reference sequence). CDR3 size: 13 residues.

The CDR3 protein is CSAGTTTDLEQYF. The CDR3 DNA sequence: TGCAGTGCTGGAACCACCACAGATTTGGAGCAGTACTTC. The gene calls are TRBV20-1 and TRBJ2-7, with unresolved D. Looked up from germline, CDR1 is DFQATT and CDR2 is SNEGSKA (reference sequence). The CDR3 is 13 amino acids. The V gene lost 5 bases and the J gene lost 7 bases, with 18 bases spanning the gap.

This chain links TRBV7-9 with TRBJ1-3; no clear D gene. This CDR3 spans 14 amino acids. V lost 3 bases and J 0 bases, leaving 6 bases between the germline ends. Germline V gene data show CDR1 as SEHNR and CDR2 as FQNEAQ (reference sequence). CDR3 DNA sequence: TGTGCCAGCAGCTTGGCAAGCTCTGGAAACACCATATATTTT. Amino acid sequence: CASSLASSGNTIYF.

The CDR3 region is CASSLDWRGYGYTF. The CDR3 DNA is TGTGCCAGCAGCTTAGATTGGAGAGGCTATGGCTACACCTTC. The chain recombines TRBV7-9 with TRBJ1-2; no clear D gene. The V and J ends lost 1 base and 4 bases respectively, with 10 bases between them. The CDR3 loop spans 14 amino acids. The germline V gene encodes CDR1 SEHNR and CDR2 FQNEAQ (reference sequence).

The chain combines TRBV7-2 with TRBJ1-1; TRBD1 might be the D (5 bases). Germline V gives CDR1 SGHTA, CDR2 FQGNSA. The CDR3 is 14 amino acids. Trimming removed 5 bases at V and 1 base at J, with 11 bases between. The CDR3 spells CASSRQGGNTEAFF. The DNA for the CDR3 is TGTGCCAGCAGCCGGCAGGGAGGGAACACTGAAGCTTTCTTT. Full variable domain (remainder filled in from reference TRBV7-2 and TRBJ1-1): GAGVSQSPSNKVTEKGKDVELRCDPISGHTALYWYRQSLGQGLEFLIYFQGNSAPDKSGLPSDRFSAERTGGSVSTLTIQRTQQEDSAVYLCASSRQGGNTEAFFGQGTRLTVV.

The J gene is TRBJ2-7, the V gene TRBV12-3 or TRBV12-4; D gene uncertain. This CDR3 is built from 14 residues. The V and J ends lost 3 bases and 5 bases respectively, with 14 bases between them. The CDR3 coding sequence is TGTGCCAGCAGTTTGTGGAAGCGTTCTCACGAGCAGTACTTC. Residues: CASSLWKRSHEQYF.

The gene calls are TRBV10-3 and TRBJ2-1; 7 positions match TRBD2. The trim removed 10 bases at V and 0 bases at J, leaving 9 bases unmatched. This CDR3 is built from 15 residues. Germline V gene lookup returns CDR1 ENHRY and CDR2 SYGVKD. The CDR3 region has the DNA TGTGCCACCCGGGCAGCGGGGAGCTCCTACAATGAGCAGTTCTTC. Amino acid sequence: CATRAAGSSYNEQFF.

V and J are TRBV14 and TRBJ2-1; D might be TRBD2 (5 bases). The V end was cut by 3 bases, the J end by 5 bases, with 26 bases between. The CDR3 length is 19 residues. Germline CDR1 reads SGHDN; CDR2 reads FVKESK. The CDR3 bases are TGTGCCAGCAGCCAGGCTCCGAGGCGGCAATTCGGACTTGACAATGAGCAGTTCTTC. Residues: CASSQAPRRQFGLDNEQFF.

The V call is TRBV29-1, the J call TRBJ2-3; TRBD1 matches 7 bases. CDR1 is SQVTM and CDR2 is ANQGSEA in the germline V gene. The CDR3 loop spans 13 amino acids. The trim removed 1 base at V and 3 bases at J, leaving 1 base unmatched. CDR3 DNA sequence: TGCAGCGTTGAAGGACAGGGAACAGATACGCAGTATTTT. Translating gives CSVEGQGTDTQYF.

This chain joins TRBV3-1 and TRBJ2-7; D remains ambiguous. From germline, CDR1 is LGHDT and CDR2 YNNKEL (reference sequence). The CDR3 is made up of 17 amino acids. Trimming removed 0 bases at V and 3 bases at J, with 18 bases between. The CDR3 DNA reads TGTGCCAGCAGCCAAGATCACGGGTTCCCCTCAATCTACGAGCAGTACTTC. Residues: CASSQDHGFPSIYEQYF.

This rearrangement joins TRBV30 to TRBJ2-7; D is perhaps TRBD1 (6 bases). Germline assignment: CDR1 GTSNPN and CDR2 SVGIG (reference sequence). CDR3 size: 15 residues. Trimming shortened V by 0 bases and J by 1 base, and 13 bases separated the two germline ends. CDR3 amino acids: CAWSVGSGVSYEQYF. In DNA form, the CDR3 reads TGTGCCTGGAGTGTTGGGTCAGGGGTGTCCTACGAGCAGTACTTC.

This chain joins TRBV2 and TRBJ1-6, with D possibly TRBD1 on 6 matching bases. This CDR3 comprises 15 residues. The germline V and J ends were trimmed by 8 bases and 5 bases, with 16 bases remaining between them. Germline V gene lookup returns CDR1 SNHLY and CDR2 FYNNEI. The CDR3 DNA follows: TGTGCCAGCGGGAAGGACAGAGCAAATAATTCACCCCTCCACTTT. Translated, it gives CASGKDRANNSPLHF.

The chain recombines TRBV7-2 with TRBJ2-4; D is tentatively TRBD1 or TRBD2 (5 bases each). V shed 4 bases and J shed 3 bases, with 7 bases lying between them. The CDR3 runs 13 residues. Germline V gene sequence: CDR1 SGHTA, CDR2 FQGNSA. The CDR3 protein is CASSWDVKNIQYF. Written as DNA, the CDR3 is TGTGCCAGCAGCTGGGACGTCAAAAACATTCAGTACTTC.

The V call is TRBV7-2, the J call TRBJ1-1; D is possibly TRBD1 (6 bases). Germline-derived CDR1 and CDR2 are SGHTA and FQGNSA. This CDR3 is 15 amino acids long. The germline V and J ends were trimmed by 2 bases and 1 base, with 11 bases remaining between them. In DNA, the CDR3 is TGTGCCAGCAGCTTAAGGGAGGGGGGGAACACTGAAGCTTTCTTT. Translating gives CASSLREGGNTEAFF.

V usage is TRBV12-3 or TRBV12-4 and J usage is TRBJ1-1, with TRBD1 as a possible D gene (6 bases). V shed 6 bases and J shed 5 bases, with 19 bases lying between them. CDR3 size: 15 residues. The DNA of the CDR3 is TGTGCCAGCAGCCCTGGGGGGGGGCGTGAGACTGAAGCTTTCTTT. This gives the protein CASSPGGGRETEAFF.

The chain employs TRBV15 and TRBJ1-2; no reliable D call. Germline CDR1 and CDR2: LNHNV and YYDKDF (reference sequence). This CDR3 spans 13 amino acids. Between the trimmed V and J ends, which lost 3 bases and 2 bases, there was a span of 7 bases. The CDR3 sequence: CATSSIENYGYTF. In nucleotides, the CDR3 is TGTGCCACCAGCAGTATCGAAAACTATGGCTACACCTTC.

This chain joins TRBV19 and TRBJ1-1; D ambiguous. V lost 6 bases to trimming and J lost 8 bases, with 10 bases between them. The CDR3 has 11 amino acids. CDR1 is LNHDA, CDR2 SQIVND, per germline (reference sequence). For the CDR3, the DNA is TGTGCCAGTAGCGTGGGAGGCGAAGCTTTCTTT. Encoded protein: CASSVGGEAFF.

The chain links TRBV7-2 to TRBJ2-7; D possibly matches TRBD1 or TRBD2 (6 bases each). V was shortened by 6 bases and J by 6 bases, with 15 bases between the two germline ends. Germline V gene lookup returns CDR1 SGHTA and CDR2 FQGNSA. The CDR3 extends over 13 amino acids. Here the CDR3 reads CASSRGGLGEQYF. In DNA form, the CDR3 reads TGTGCCAGCAGTCGTGGGGGGCTCGGCGAGCAGTACTTC.

The V call is TRBV12-3 or TRBV12-4, the J call TRBJ2-7; D call uncertain. Trimming took off 6 bases at V and 6 bases at J, with 18 bases between the two ends. The CDR3 runs 14 residues. The CDR3 sequence: CASRLRATVSEQYF. As DNA, the CDR3 is TGTGCCAGCAGACTCCGGGCCACGGTGAGCGAGCAGTACTTC.

The chain links TRBV3-1 to TRBJ2-7, with D hard to call. Germline CDR1 reads LGHDT; CDR2 reads YNNKEL (reference sequence). The CDR3 sequence is 14 residues long. Trimming left V 1 base short and J 0 bases short, with 7 bases between. The CDR3: CASSQGADSYEQYF. CDR3 DNA: TGTGCCAGCAGCCAAGGAGCAGACTCCTACGAGCAGTACTTC.

DNA for the CDR3: TGTGCCAGCAGCCTGGCGGGGGCAGGGTCCTACGAGCAGTACTTC. Translation gives CASSLAGAGSYEQYF. The chain uses TRBV13 and TRBJ2-7; D perhaps matches TRBD2 (7 bases). CDR1 and CDR2 (germline): PRHDT, FYEKMQ (reference sequence). Between the trimmed V and J ends, which lost 5 bases and 1 base, there was a span of 15 bases. The CDR3 runs to 15 residues. The full variable domain, with the rest looked up from reference TRBV13 and TRBJ2-7, is AAGVIQSPRHLIKEKRETATLKCYPIPRHDTVYWYQQGPGQDPQFLISFYEKMQSDKGSIPDRFSAQQFSDYHSELNMSSLELGDSALYFCASSLAGAGSYEQYFGPGTRLTVT.

The V gene is TRBV27, the J gene TRBJ1-2, with 8 bases lining up with TRBD1. The V gene's germline CDR1 is MNHEY and CDR2 SMNVEV (reference sequence). V lost 8 bases and J lost 4; bases outside the gene matches: 9. The CDR3 spans 14 residues. CDR3 region: CASANRGAFYGYTF. The CDR3 nucleotides read TGTGCCAGCGCTAACAGGGGGGCCTTCTATGGCTACACCTTC.

This chain links TRBV10-3 with TRBJ2-7, with D unresolved. There are 12 residues in the CDR3. V was trimmed by 2 bases and J by 2 bases, leaving 4 bases between them. Germline V CDR1 and CDR2: ENHRY, SYGVKD. Written as DNA, the CDR3 is TGTGCCATCAGTGAGGAGCCCTACGAGCAGTACTTC. Protein product: CAISEEPYEQYF.

CDR3 amino acids: CASSHGTGESREKLFF. The CDR3 nucleotides read TGTGCCAGCAGCCATGGAACAGGGGAATCGAGAGAAAAACTGTTTTTT. The chain joins TRBV7-9 to TRBJ1-4, with 7 positions matching TRBD1. The length of the CDR3 is 16 residues. Germline V CDR1 and CDR2: SEHNR, FQNEAQ (reference sequence). J gave up 8 bases and V 5 bases, and 14 bases lay outside the gene matches.

This clonotype was observed a single time. The chain couples TRBV3-1 to TRBJ2-3; tentative D call: TRBD1 (6 bases). Trimming removed 1 base from V and 4 bases from J, with 9 bases in between. This CDR3 comprises 14 residues. CDR1 and CDR2 from the germline V gene are LGHDT and YNNKEL (reference sequence). CDR3 amino acids: CASSQVGGADTQYF. The CDR3 DNA reads TGTGCCAGCAGCCAAGTAGGGGGAGCAGATACGCAGTATTTT.

This clonotype was seen only once. This rearrangement joins TRBV15 to TRBJ2-1; 8 bases agree with TRBD1. V was clipped by 4 bases and J by 12 bases; unmatched bases: 11. Germline V gene sequence: CDR1 LNHNV, CDR2 YYDKDF (reference sequence). The CDR3 runs 14 residues. DNA for the CDR3: TGTGCCACCAGCACCTTAGGGACAGGTTATCGGCAGTTCTTC. It codes for CATSTLGTGYRQFF. The whole variable domain, filled in from reference TRBV15 and TRBJ2-1, reads DAMVIQNPRYQVTQFGKPVTLSCSQTLNHNVMYWYQQKSSQAPKLLFHYYDKDFNNEADTPDNFQSRRPNTSFCFLDIRSPGLGDTAMYLCATSTLGTGYRQFFGPGTRLTVL.

V and J are TRBV20-1 and TRBJ2-5, with D possibly matching TRBD1 (6 bases). Between the trimmed V and J ends, which lost 5 bases and 3 bases, there was a span of 10 bases. Germline V lookup: CDR1 DFQATT, CDR2 SNEGSKA (reference sequence). The CDR3 is 12 residues long. CDR3 in DNA: TGCAGTGCTTCACCAGGGGAAGAGACCCAGTACTTC. Its translation: CSASPGEETQYF.

This clonotype was detected only once. The rearrangement links TRBV5-1 to TRBJ2-5; a possible D gene is TRBD1 (6 bases). This CDR3 has 13 amino acids. The germline V gene has CDR1 SGHRS and CDR2 YFSETQ. Trimming removed 3 bases from V and 1 base from J, with 7 bases in between. CDR3 in amino acids: CASSSQGQETQYF. CDR3 bases: TGCGCCAGCAGCTCACAGGGCCAAGAGACCCAGTACTTC.

The chain carries TRBV6-5 and TRBJ1-2, with 10 positions matching TRBD1. J lost 6 bases, V lost 0 bases, and 10 bases had no gene match. CDR1 MNHEY and CDR2 SVGAGI come from the germline V gene. The CDR3 contains 17 residues. The CDR3 here is CASSYSWRGQGGDGYTF. CDR3 sequence (DNA): TGTGCCAGCAGTTACTCGTGGCGTGGACAGGGGGGAGATGGCTACACCTTC.

J is TRBJ2-1 and V is TRBV20-1; 7 nucleotides agree with TRBD1. The junction had 4 bases not matched to a gene; V was cut back by 5 bases and J by 0 bases. Germline CDR1 is DFQATT and CDR2 is SNEGSKA (reference sequence). The CDR3 spans 14 residues. DNA for the CDR3: TGCAGTGCTGCCCGGGACAGCTCCTACAATGAGCAGTTCTTC. It encodes CSAARDSSYNEQFF.

This clonotype came up once. The J gene is TRBJ2-7, the V gene TRBV3-1; tentatively, D is TRBD1 or TRBD2 (5 bases each). V was trimmed by 2 bases and J by 12 bases, leaving 14 bases between them. This CDR3 spans 12 amino acids. In germline, CDR1 is LGHDT, CDR2 YNNKEL (reference sequence). This chain's CDR3 is CASSQIQEARYF. The CDR3 coding sequence is TGTGCCAGCAGCCAAATACAGGAGGCACGGTACTTC.

V usage is TRBV3-1 and J usage is TRBJ2-3, with D possibly matching TRBD2 (6 bases). From germline, CDR1 is LGHDT and CDR2 YNNKEL (reference sequence). CDR3 length: 18 amino acids. V was cut by 4 bases and J by 6 bases, with 26 bases left in between. CDR3 nucleotides: TGTGCCAGCAGCCTTGGAGCGGAAAGACCTAGCGTTTCTGATACGCAGTATTTT. This translates into CASSLGAERPSVSDTQYF.